This T cell receptor beta chain was documented in a study of cytomegalovirus exposure and HLA in healthy donors. As for the study in general: Most donors, about 82% of a few hundred genotyped, fell in the Caucasian-associated ancestry cluster.

Researchers ran the PCR with 60 Vbeta and 13 Jbeta primers. Clones were sequenced by immunoSEQ multiplex PCR, and TCRdb holds only the in-frame ones, with some missing. The sample comprises about 190,000 clones, more than 75% of which are singletons, and 1.3% rests with the top ten. This clone was observed a handful of times. Donors were nominally healthy when sampled, though unrecorded immune exposures were likely. The CDR3 covers 15 residues. V lost 8 bases, J lost 5 bases, and 14 bases stayed unmatched. CDR1 and CDR2 (germline): MDHEN, SYDVKM. The TCR originated in a young man in good health and CMV-seronegative. The specimen was PBMCs. V gene TRBV28 combines with J gene TRBJ1-2, with TRBD1 matching 7 bases. CDR3 loop: CASARTGTAFYGYTF. CDR3 coding DNA: TGTGCCAGCGCGAGAACCGGGACAGCTTTTTATGGCTACACCTTC.